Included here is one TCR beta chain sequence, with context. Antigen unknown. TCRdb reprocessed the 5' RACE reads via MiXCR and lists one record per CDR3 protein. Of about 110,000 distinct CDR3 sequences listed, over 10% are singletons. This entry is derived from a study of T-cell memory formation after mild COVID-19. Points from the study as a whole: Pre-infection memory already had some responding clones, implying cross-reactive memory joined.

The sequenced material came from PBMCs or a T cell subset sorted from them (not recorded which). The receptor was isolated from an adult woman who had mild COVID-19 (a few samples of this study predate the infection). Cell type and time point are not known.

The CDR3 DNA reads TGTGCCAGCAGCGAGGGGGCGAGCTCCTACGAGCAGTACTTC. It is translated as CASSEGASSYEQYF. The chain carries TRBV9 and TRBJ2-7; 7 bases match TRBD1. Germline lookup yields CDR1 SGDLS and CDR2 YYNGEE. The trim removed 3 bases at V and 0 bases at J, leaving 3 bases unmatched. This CDR3 spans 14 amino acids.